The present entry profiles one T cell receptor beta chain with its context. Its specificity is unknown. Relative to the germline gene, one junction end is altered; a read error may explain this. This sample stems from a study of glioma-infiltrating T cells. Amplification of TCR alpha and beta CDR3 regions from RNA used iRepertoire nested multiplex PCR. MiXCR, run by TCRdb on the multiplex PCR reads, gives a single entry per CDR3 protein. The sample records about 130,000 distinct CDR3 sequences, around 23% being singletons. CDR1 and CDR2 (germline): SGHDN, FVKESK. The CDR3 consists of 15 residues. Study-wide results and limits: Gliomas, especially low-grade, showed above-expected tissue-blood divergence; non-neoplastic patients showed below.

The gene calls are TRBV14 and TRBJ1-1; TRBD1 matches at 7 bases. The origin of this receptor is a human donor with low-grade glioma or glioblastoma, undergoing nonglioma brain surgery, or in good health (not recorded which). Specimen: glioma tissue, nonneoplastic brain tissue, or PBMCs (not recorded which). CDR3 residues: CANSQRQGINTEAFF. The CDR3 DNA is TGTGCCAACAGCCAAAGACAGGGAATAAACACTGAAGCTTTCTTT. The variable domain in full, with the rest retrieved from reference TRBV14 and TRBJ1-1, is EAGVTQFPSHSVIEKGQTVTLRCDPISGHDNLYWYRRVMGKEIKFLLHFVKESKQDESGMPNNRFLAERTGGTYSTLKVQPAELEDSGVYFCANSQRQGINTEAFFGQGTRLTVV.